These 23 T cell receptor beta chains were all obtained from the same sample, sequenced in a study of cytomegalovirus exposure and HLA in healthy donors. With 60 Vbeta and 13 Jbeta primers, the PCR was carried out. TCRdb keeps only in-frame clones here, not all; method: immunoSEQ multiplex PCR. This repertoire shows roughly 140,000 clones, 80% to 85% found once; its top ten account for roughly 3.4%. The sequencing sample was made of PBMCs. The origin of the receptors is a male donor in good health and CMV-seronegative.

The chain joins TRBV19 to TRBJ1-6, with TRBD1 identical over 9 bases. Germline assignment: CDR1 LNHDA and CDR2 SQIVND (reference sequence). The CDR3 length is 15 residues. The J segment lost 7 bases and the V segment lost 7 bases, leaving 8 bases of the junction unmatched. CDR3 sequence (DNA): TGTGCCAGTAAGAAGGCGGGACAGGGAAATTCACCCCTCCACTTT. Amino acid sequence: CASKKAGQGNSPLHF.

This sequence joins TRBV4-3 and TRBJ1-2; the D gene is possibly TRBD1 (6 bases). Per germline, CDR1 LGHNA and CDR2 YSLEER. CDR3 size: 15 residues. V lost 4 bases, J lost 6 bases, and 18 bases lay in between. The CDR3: CASSPGDTGHDGYTF. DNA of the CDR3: TGCGCCAGCAGCCCTGGGGACACCGGACACGATGGCTACACCTTC.

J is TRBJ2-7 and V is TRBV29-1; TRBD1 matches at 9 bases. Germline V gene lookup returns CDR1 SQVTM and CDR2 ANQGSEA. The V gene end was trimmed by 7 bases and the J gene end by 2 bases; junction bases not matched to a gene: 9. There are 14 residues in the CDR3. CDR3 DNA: TGCAGCGCACCCCCGGGACAGGGCACCTACGAGCAGTACTTC. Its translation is CSAPPGQGTYEQYF.

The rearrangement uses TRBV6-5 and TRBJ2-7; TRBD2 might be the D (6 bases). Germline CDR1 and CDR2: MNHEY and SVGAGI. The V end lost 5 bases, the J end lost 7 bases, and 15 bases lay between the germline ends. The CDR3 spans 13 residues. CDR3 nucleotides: TGTGCCAGCAGTGAATCGGGGGTCGGGGAGCAGTACTTC. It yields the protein CASSESGVGEQYF.

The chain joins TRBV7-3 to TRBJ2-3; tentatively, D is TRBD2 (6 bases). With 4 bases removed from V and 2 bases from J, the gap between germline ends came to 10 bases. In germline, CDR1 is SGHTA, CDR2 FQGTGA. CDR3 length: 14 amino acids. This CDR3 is CASSYRGSTDTQYF. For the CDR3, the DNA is TGTGCCAGCAGCTACCGGGGGTCCACAGATACGCAGTATTTT.

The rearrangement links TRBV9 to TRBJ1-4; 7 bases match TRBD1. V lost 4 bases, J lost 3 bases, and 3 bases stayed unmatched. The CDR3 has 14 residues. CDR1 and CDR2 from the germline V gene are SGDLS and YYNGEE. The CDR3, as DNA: TGTGCCAGCAGCCTGACAGGGTCTAATGAAAAACTGTTTTTT. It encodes CASSLTGSNEKLFF.

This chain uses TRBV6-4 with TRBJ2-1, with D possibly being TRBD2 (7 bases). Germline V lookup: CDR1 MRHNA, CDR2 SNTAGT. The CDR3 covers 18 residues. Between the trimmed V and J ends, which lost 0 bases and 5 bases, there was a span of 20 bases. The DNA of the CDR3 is TGTGCCAGCAGTGACTCGAGTCTGGGAGGGGGGCAGGACAATGAGCAGTTCTTC. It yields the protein CASSDSSLGGGQDNEQFF.

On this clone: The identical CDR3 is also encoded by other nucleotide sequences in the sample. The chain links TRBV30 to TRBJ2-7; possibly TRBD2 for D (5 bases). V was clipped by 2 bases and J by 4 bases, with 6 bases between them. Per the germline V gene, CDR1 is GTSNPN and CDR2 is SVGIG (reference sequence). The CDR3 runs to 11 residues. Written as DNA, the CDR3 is TGTGCCTGGAGTCCGGGATACGAGCAGTACTTC. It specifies CAWSPGYEQYF. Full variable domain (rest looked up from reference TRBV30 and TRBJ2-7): SQTIHQWPATLVQPVGSPLSLECTVEGTSNPNLYWYRQAAGRGLQLLFYSVGIGQISSEVPQNLSASRPQDRQFILSSKKLLLSDSGFYLCAWSPGYEQYFGPGTRLTVT.

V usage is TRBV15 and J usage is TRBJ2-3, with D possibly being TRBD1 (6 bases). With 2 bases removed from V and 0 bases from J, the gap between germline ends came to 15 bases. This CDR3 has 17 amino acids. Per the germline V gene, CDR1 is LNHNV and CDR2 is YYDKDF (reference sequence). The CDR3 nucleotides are TGTGCCACCAGCAGACGGAGGACAGAGACTAGCACAGATACGCAGTATTTT. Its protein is CATSRRRTETSTDTQYF.

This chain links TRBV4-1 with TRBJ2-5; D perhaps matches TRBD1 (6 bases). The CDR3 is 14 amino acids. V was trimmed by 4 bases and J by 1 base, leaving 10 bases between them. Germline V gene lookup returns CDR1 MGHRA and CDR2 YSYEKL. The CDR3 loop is CASSPGQFQETQYF. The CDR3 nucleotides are TGCGCCAGCAGCCCTGGACAGTTCCAAGAGACCCAGTACTTC.

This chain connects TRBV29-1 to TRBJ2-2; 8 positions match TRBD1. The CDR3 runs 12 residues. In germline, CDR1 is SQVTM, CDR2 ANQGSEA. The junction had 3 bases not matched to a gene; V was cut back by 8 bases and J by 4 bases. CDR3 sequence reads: CSMTGVTGELFF. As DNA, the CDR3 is TGCAGCATGACAGGGGTCACCGGGGAGCTGTTTTTT.

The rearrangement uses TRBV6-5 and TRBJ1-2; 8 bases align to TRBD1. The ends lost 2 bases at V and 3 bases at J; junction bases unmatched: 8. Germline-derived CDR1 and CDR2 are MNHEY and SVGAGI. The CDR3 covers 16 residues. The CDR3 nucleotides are TGTGCCAGCAGTTACAAGGGACAGGTCGTCGACTATGGCTACACCTTC. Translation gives CASSYKGQVVDYGYTF.

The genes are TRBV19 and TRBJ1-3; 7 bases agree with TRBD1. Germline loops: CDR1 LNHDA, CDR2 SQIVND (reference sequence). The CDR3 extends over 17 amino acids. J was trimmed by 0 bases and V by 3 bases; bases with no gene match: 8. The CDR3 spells CASSIGRQGSSGNTIYF. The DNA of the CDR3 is TGTGCCAGTAGTATCGGGAGACAGGGAAGCTCTGGAAACACCATATATTTT.

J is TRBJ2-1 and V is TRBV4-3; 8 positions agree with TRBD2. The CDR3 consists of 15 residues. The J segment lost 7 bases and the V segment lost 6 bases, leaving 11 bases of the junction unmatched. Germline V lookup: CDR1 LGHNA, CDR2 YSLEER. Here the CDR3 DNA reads TGCGCCAGCAGTCCCAGCGGGAGTAAGTGGAATGAGCAGTTCTTC. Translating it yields CASSPSGSKWNEQFF.

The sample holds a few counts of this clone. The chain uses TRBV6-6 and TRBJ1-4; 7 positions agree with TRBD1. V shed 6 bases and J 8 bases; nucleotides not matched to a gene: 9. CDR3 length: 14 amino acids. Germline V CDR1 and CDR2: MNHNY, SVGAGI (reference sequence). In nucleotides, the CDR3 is TGTGCCAGCAGATTAACCGGGACAGACGAAAAACTGTTTTTT. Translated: CASRLTGTDEKLFF.

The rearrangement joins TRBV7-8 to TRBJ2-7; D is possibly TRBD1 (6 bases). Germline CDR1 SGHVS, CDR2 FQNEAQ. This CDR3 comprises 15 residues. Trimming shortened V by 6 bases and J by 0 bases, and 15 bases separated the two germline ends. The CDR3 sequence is CASRLNRDPSYEQYF. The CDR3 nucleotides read TGTGCCAGCAGACTAAACAGGGACCCCTCCTACGAGCAGTACTTC.

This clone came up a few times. Here the CDR3 DNA reads TGTGCCAGCAGCTTTATTGTAGCGGGGGGGCCTACAGATACGCAGTATTTT. Translated, it gives CASSFIVAGGPTDTQYF. This chain uses TRBV5-6 with TRBJ2-3; TRBD2 aligns across 11 bases. CDR1 is SGHDT and CDR2 is YYEEEE in the germline V gene. This CDR3 contains 17 residues. Trimming took 2 bases from V and 3 from J; bases not matched to a gene: 8.

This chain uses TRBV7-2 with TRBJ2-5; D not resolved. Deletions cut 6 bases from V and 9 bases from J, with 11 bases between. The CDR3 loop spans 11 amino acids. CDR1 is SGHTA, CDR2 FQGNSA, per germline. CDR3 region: CASRGDEAQYF. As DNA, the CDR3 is TGTGCCAGCAGGGGTGATGAGGCCCAGTACTTC. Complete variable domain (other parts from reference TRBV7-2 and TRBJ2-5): GAGVSQSPSNKVTEKGKDVELRCDPISGHTALYWYRQSLGQGLEFLIYFQGNSAPDKSGLPSDRFSAERTGGSVSTLTIQRTQQEDSAVYLCASRGDEAQYFGPGTRLLVL.

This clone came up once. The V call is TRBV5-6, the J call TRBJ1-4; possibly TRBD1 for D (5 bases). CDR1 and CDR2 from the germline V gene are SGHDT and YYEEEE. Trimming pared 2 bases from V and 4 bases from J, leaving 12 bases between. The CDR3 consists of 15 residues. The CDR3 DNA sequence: TGTGCCAGCAGCTTAATCAGGGACTATAATGAAAAACTGTTTTTT. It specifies CASSLIRDYNEKLFF.

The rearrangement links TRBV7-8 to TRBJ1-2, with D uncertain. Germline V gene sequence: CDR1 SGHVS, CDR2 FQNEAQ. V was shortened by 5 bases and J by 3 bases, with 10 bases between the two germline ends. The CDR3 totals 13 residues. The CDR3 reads CASSASGYYGYTF. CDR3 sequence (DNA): TGTGCCAGCAGCGCATCAGGCTACTATGGCTACACCTTC.

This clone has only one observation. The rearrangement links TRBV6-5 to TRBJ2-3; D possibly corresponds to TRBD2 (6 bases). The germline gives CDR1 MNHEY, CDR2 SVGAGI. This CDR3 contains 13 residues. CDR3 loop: CVSQASVTDTQYF. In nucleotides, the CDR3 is TGTGTCTCCCAGGCTAGCGTCACAGATACGCAGTATTTT.

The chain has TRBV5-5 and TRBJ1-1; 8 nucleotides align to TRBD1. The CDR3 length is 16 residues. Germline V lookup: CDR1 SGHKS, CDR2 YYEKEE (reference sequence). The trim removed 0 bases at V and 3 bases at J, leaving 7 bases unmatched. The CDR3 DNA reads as TGTGCCAGCAGCTTGGCCAAACAGGGGGGCGACACTGAAGCTTTCTTT. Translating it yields CASSLAKQGGDTEAFF. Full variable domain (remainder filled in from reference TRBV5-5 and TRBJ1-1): DAGVTQSPTHLIKTRGQQVTLRCSPISGHKSVSWYQQVLGQGPQFIFQYYEKEERGRGNFPDRFSARQFPNYSSELNVNALLLGDSALYLCASSLAKQGGDTEAFFGQGTRLTVV.

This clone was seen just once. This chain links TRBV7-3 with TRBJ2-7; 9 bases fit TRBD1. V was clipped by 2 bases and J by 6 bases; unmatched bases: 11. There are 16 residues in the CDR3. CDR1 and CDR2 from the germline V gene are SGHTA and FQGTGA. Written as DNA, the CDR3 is TGTGCCAGCAGCTTAGTAGGGACAGGGTTGAATCGCGAGCAGTACTTC. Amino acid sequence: CASSLVGTGLNREQYF.